Shown below are 12 T cell receptor beta chains from a single sample sequenced in a study of identical twins (dated by TCRdb to about 2016). The library was built by means of 5' RACE. Data came from an Illumina HiSeq 2000. Using fastp trimming at Q25 and MiXCR clonotype assembly, TCRdb reanalyzed the public sequencing data and kept in-frame beta chains. Rows are combined by CDR3 protein, so each entry shows the most common genes and DNA. The sample yields 250,000 or so distinct CDR3 sequences; 7.5% were counted once. Of the sample, around 5% is held by the ten largest clones. These data were also filed under a second study, of yellow fever vaccine responses in identical twins.

Sequences were obtained from CD8+ T cells sorted from blood. The receptor source for this set is a woman aged 18-30 years in good health.

This clonotype appeared many times. The chain uses TRBV12-3 or TRBV12-4 and TRBJ2-3, with D perhaps TRBD2 (6 bases). Deletions cut 5 bases from V and 3 bases from J, with 15 bases between. The CDR3 extends over 15 amino acids. This CDR3 reads CASSVTGVGTDTQYF. The CDR3 region has the DNA TGTGCCAGCAGTGTCACGGGAGTTGGGACAGATACGCAGTATTTT.

At least ten counts were recorded for this clonotype. The V call is TRBV24-1, the J call TRBJ2-3; D perhaps matches TRBD1 (5 bases). The germline V gene has CDR1 KGHDR and CDR2 SFDVKD. The V and J ends lost 3 bases and 2 bases respectively, with 14 bases between them. There are 16 residues in the CDR3. The CDR3 region has the DNA TGTGCCACCAGTGATCTGGACAACATAAACACAGATACGCAGTATTTT. Translated, it gives CATSDLDNINTDTQYF.

This clonotype has more than one count but fewer than ten. J is TRBJ2-3 and V is TRBV28; 8 positions match TRBD2. The germline gives CDR1 MDHEN, CDR2 SYDVKM. The CDR3 has 17 residues. V was pared by 6 bases and J by 2 bases, with 13 bases of the junction left unmatched. The CDR3 nucleotides are TGTGCCAGCAGCACCGTGGATGGGACTAGTCCCACAGATACGCAGTATTTT. This gives the protein CASSTVDGTSPTDTQYF.

The rearrangement joins TRBV10-2 to TRBJ2-5, with TRBD2 matching 9 bases. V trimming: 6 bases; J trimming: 5 bases; junction bases outside the gene matches: 4. Germline CDR1 is WSHSY and CDR2 is SAAADI. The CDR3 is made up of 13 amino acids. The CDR3 DNA sequence: TGCGCCAGCAGGGGGACTAGCCGGGAGACCCAGTACTTC. This sequence encodes CASRGTSRETQYF.

The chain uses TRBV5-5 and TRBJ2-7; perhaps TRBD2 as D (5 bases). The V gene's germline CDR1 is SGHKS and CDR2 YYEKEE (reference sequence). The CDR3 totals 14 residues. V was clipped by 4 bases and J by 3 bases, with 14 bases between them. CDR3 in DNA: TGTGCCAGCAGCCCGGGGAGTAGCTGCTACGAGCAGTACTTC. It specifies CASSPGSSCYEQYF.

The table lists this clonotype with a few counts. V gene TRBV6-5 combines with J gene TRBJ2-7; D possibly uses TRBD1 or TRBD2 (5 bases each). Germline CDR1 reads MNHEY; CDR2 reads SVGAGI. Trimming took off 4 bases at V and 4 bases at J, with 17 bases between the two ends. This CDR3 has 15 amino acids. The CDR3, as DNA: TGTGCCAGCAGTTCGAACAGGCCCCCGGGGTACGAGCAGTACGTC. As protein: CASSSNRPPGYEQYV.

The table lists this clonotype with many counts. The rearrangement uses TRBV10-3 and TRBJ1-1; D uncertain. V was clipped by 2 bases and J by 1 base, with 14 bases between them. The CDR3 contains 16 residues. Looked up from germline, CDR1 is ENHRY and CDR2 is SYGVKD. Here the CDR3 reads CAISEPPGGPNTEAFF. Written as DNA, the CDR3 is TGTGCCATCAGTGAGCCCCCAGGAGGCCCGAACACTGAAGCTTTCTTT.

This clonotype came up many times. DNA of the CDR3: TGCGCCAGCAGCCACTGGGGGACAGGCGACACTGGAAACACCATATATTTT. Its translation: CASSHWGTGDTGNTIYF. The chain employs TRBV4-1 and TRBJ1-3; TRBD1 matches at 8 bases. This CDR3 region has 17 residues. Per germline, CDR1 MGHRA and CDR2 YSYEKL. V was pared by 3 bases and J by 2 bases, with 9 bases of the junction left unmatched.

The chain uses TRBV20-1 and TRBJ2-5, with D maybe TRBD1 (5 bases). Germline CDR1 is DFQATT and CDR2 is SNEGSKA (reference sequence). V was cut by 4 bases and J by 9 bases, with 24 bases left in between. This CDR3 spans 15 amino acids. The CDR3 sequence: CSATDSREGARSQYF. CDR3 DNA: TGCAGTGCTACGGATTCTCGTGAAGGGGCTAGGTCCCAGTACTTC.

This clonotype was counted only a few times. The chain has TRBV28 and TRBJ2-7; perhaps TRBD2 as D (6 bases). In germline, CDR1 is MDHEN, CDR2 SYDVKM. There are 14 residues in the CDR3. Trimming took off 5 bases at V and 3 bases at J, with 14 bases between the two ends. CDR3 DNA: TGTGCCAGCAGTCCCGCCGGGACTCTCTACGAGCAGTACGTC. Its translation is CASSPAGTLYEQYV.

V and J are TRBV20-1 and TRBJ2-7, with TRBD1 as a possible D gene (5 bases). Trimming stripped 4 bases from V and 0 bases from J, with 10 bases between. Germline assignment: CDR1 DFQATT and CDR2 SNEGSKA (reference sequence). The CDR3 sequence is 13 residues long. The CDR3 loop is CSAKGISSYEQYF. DNA for the CDR3: TGCAGTGCTAAGGGGATTAGCTCCTACGAGCAGTACTTC.

This clonotype was seen ten or more times. The V and J genes are TRBV7-9 and TRBJ1-2; D not certain. CDR3 length: 15 residues. V lost 2 bases, J lost 12 bases, and 22 bases lay in between. CDR1 SEHNR and CDR2 FQNEAQ come from the germline V gene (reference sequence). In DNA form, the CDR3 reads TGTGCCAGCAGCTTAAGTGAGTTCAGCGACACGAGGCACACCTTC. As protein: CASSLSEFSDTRHTF.